This T cell receptor (beta chain) appears in the sequencing data of a study of blood T cell repertoires in COVID-19. Looking at the study overall: Acute-phase and convalescent COVID-19 samples originated in the United States, Italy and Spain. T cells, B-cell-depleted T cells, or PBMCs provided the cDNA or gDNA that served as material.

CDR1 is MNHEY and CDR2 is SVGAGI in the germline V gene. Losses at the gene ends were 7 bases for V and 9 bases for J; bases not matched to a gene: 14. The CDR3 length is 14 residues. The authors' processing: Researchers report that nucleated cell counts were estimated from reference gene primer amplification. Method: immunoSEQ multiplex PCR; TCRdb's copy keeps in-frame clones and lacks some. Clone size and the V and J calls come from that table; the DNA yielded D and trimming. The repertoire has 50,000 to 70,000 clones, roughly 80% of them found once; the top ten carry 3% to 3.5%. The V call is TRBV6-5, the J call TRBJ1-1; 7 bases align to TRBD1. Source material: peripheral blood. The clonotype originates from a man aged 60-69 years with acute or convalescent COVID-19. The DNA of the CDR3 is TGTGCCAGCATCCCCCAGGGGGACAGCCTTCAAGCTTTCTTT. This sequence encodes CASIPQGDSLQAFF.